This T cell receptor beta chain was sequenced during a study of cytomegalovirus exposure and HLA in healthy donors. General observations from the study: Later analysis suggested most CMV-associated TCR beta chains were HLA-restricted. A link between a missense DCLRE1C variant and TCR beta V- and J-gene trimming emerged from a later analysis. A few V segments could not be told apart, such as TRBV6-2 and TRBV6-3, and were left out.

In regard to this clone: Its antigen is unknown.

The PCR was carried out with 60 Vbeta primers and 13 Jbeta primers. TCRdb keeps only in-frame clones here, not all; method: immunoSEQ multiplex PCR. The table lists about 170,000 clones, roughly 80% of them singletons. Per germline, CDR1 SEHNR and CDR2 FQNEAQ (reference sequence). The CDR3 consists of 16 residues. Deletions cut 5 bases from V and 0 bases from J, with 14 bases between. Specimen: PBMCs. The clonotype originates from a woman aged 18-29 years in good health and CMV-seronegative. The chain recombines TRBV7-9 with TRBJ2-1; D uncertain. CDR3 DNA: TGTGCCAGCAGCCCGATCGACTCGAGCTCCTACAATGAGCAGTTCTTC. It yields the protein CASSPIDSSSYNEQFF. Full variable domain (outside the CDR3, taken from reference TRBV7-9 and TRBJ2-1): DTGVSQNPRHKITKRGQNVTFRCDPISEHNRLYWYRQTLGQGPEFLTYFQNEAQLEKSRLLSDRFSAERPKGSFSTLEIQRTEQGDSAMYLCASSPIDSSSYNEQFFGPGTRLTVL.